The 6 T cell receptor beta chains given below trace back to one sample, sequenced in a study of cytomegalovirus exposure and HLA in healthy donors. Profiling relied on immunoSEQ multiplex PCR, and the TCRdb table lists in-frame clones only, not all of them. The data contain 100,000 to 150,000 clones, 80% to 90% of them singletons. Material: PBMCs. These receptors were obtained from a woman between 18 and 30 years old in good health and CMV-seronegative.

The chain couples TRBV2 to TRBJ1-6; a weak D match, TRBD1 (6 bases). CDR1 is SNHLY and CDR2 is FYNNEI in the germline V gene. V was shortened by 7 bases and J by 0 bases, with 13 bases between the two germline ends. There are 16 residues in the CDR3. The DNA of the CDR3 is TGTGCCAGCAATGGGGGGGGCGGCTCCTATAATTCACCCCTCCACTTT. It encodes CASNGGGGSYNSPLHF.

The CDR3 region has the DNA TGCGCCAGCAGTTTGAACCCCAACAGGGGTGGCACTGAAGCTTTCTTT. This codes for CASSLNPNRGGTEAFF. The V and J genes are TRBV5-1 and TRBJ1-1; 7 positions match TRBD1. The CDR3 loop spans 16 amino acids. Trimming took 5 bases from V and 4 from J; bases not matched to a gene: 14. CDR1 SGHRS and CDR2 YFSETQ come from the germline V gene.

The rearrangement links TRBV27 to TRBJ2-3, with TRBD2 identical over 12 bases. The junction had 9 bases not matched to a gene; V was cut back by 5 bases and J by 3 bases. Germline values: CDR1 MNHEY, CDR2 SMNVEV (reference sequence). The CDR3 extends over 17 amino acids. The CDR3 is CASSPLAGGPGTDTQYF. In DNA form, the CDR3 reads TGTGCCAGCAGTCCGCTAGCGGGGGGGCCAGGGACAGATACGCAGTATTTT.

The sample holds one count of this clone. This chain connects TRBV2 to TRBJ2-5; D is ambiguous. Germline CDR1 SNHLY, CDR2 FYNNEI. This CDR3 spans 12 amino acids. The ends were cut back, 5 bases at V and 2 bases at J, with 6 bases in the middle. The CDR3, as DNA: TGTGCCAGCAGTCCCCTGCAAGAGACCCAGTACTTC. Translated: CASSPLQETQYF. The full variable domain, with the rest looked up from reference TRBV2 and TRBJ2-5, is EPEVTQTPSHQVTQMGQEVILRCVPISNHLYFYWYRQILGQKVEFLVSFYNNEISEKSEIFDDQFSVERPDGSNFTLKIRSTKLEDSAMYFCASSPLQETQYFGPGTRLLVL.

This sequence joins TRBV6-5 and TRBJ1-3; 7 bases agree with TRBD1. The germline CDR1 and CDR2 sequences are MNHEY and SVGAGI. This CDR3 comprises 15 residues. V lost 6 bases to trimming and J lost 2 bases; unmatched junction nucleotides: 7. CDR3 bases: TGTGCCAGCAGCGCACCCGGGACAGCTGGAAACACCATATATTTT. This gives the protein CASSAPGTAGNTIYF.

The chain employs TRBV10-3 and TRBJ1-5, with a tentative D call TRBD1 (6 bases). Germline values: CDR1 ENHRY, CDR2 SYGVKD. The CDR3 runs 17 residues. The V end was cut by 0 bases, the J end by 2 bases, with 14 bases between. The CDR3 nucleotides are TGTGCCATCAGTGAGTCGGCTGGGGGCCAGGGCAATCAGCCCCAGCATTTT. This encodes CAISESAGGQGNQPQHF.